These 8 T cell receptor beta chains came from one sample sequenced in a study of T-cell reconstitution after alpha-beta-depleted transplantation in children. A library of TCRbeta sequences, prepared with unique molecular identifiers, was generated. Each CDR3 protein is one row after TCRdb ran MiXCR on the PCR reads. Of around 370,000 distinct CDR3 sequences in the sample, 10% to 13% were seen once. Specimen: PBMCs from the stem cell graft donor, collected from the stem cell graft. These receptor sequences come from a human donor who donated a stem cell graft to a child with acute lymphoblastic leukemia.

This clonotype was picked up a small number of times. V usage is TRBV24-1 and J usage is TRBJ2-7; D gene uncertain. This CDR3 is built from 12 residues. Looked up from germline, CDR1 is KGHDR and CDR2 is SFDVKD. The V end lost 4 bases, the J end lost 3 bases, and 6 bases lay between the germline ends. The CDR3 DNA sequence: TGTGCCACCAGTGAGACGGACTACGAGCAGTACTTC. It specifies CATSETDYEQYF.

This clonotype was detected only a few times. The chain is built from TRBV5-1 and TRBJ2-7, with 7 nucleotides matching TRBD1. Trimming cost V 4 bases and J 4 bases; bases outside gene matches: 11. This CDR3 region has 15 residues. Germline CDR1 SGHRS, CDR2 YFSETQ. The chain's CDR3 is CASSLGQRSLYEQYF. CDR3 DNA sequence: TGCGCCAGCAGCCTGGGACAGCGAAGCTTATACGAGCAGTACTTC.

The V gene is TRBV7-2, the J gene TRBJ2-1; 8 bases fit TRBD2. The V gene's germline CDR1 is SGHTA and CDR2 FQGNSA. This CDR3 has 16 residues. With V trimmed by 6 bases and J by 4 bases, 11 bases remained unmatched. In DNA form, the CDR3 reads TGTGCCAGCAGGGAGGGAGCGGGAGCAGGATACAATGAGCAGTTCTTC. Translating gives CASREGAGAGYNEQFF. Variable domain in full (rest from reference TRBV7-2 and TRBJ2-1): GAGVSQSPSNKVTEKGKDVELRCDPISGHTALYWYRQSLGQGLEFLIYFQGNSAPDKSGLPSDRFSAERTGGSVSTLTIQRTQQEDSAVYLCASREGAGAGYNEQFFGPGTRLTVL.

This clonotype was seen repeatedly, ten times or more. J is TRBJ2-3 and V is TRBV5-1, with 7 nucleotides matching TRBD2. The CDR3 extends over 15 amino acids. The V gene's germline CDR1 is SGHRS and CDR2 YFSETQ. After removal of 4 bases from V and 0 bases from J, the junction contained 5 bases not matched to a gene. The CDR3 DNA is TGCGCCAGCAGCGGGCTAGCGGCTAGCACAGATACGCAGTATTTT. As protein: CASSGLAASTDTQYF.

The chain uses TRBV3-1 and TRBJ2-5, with 8 bases identical to TRBD2. This CDR3 is 16 amino acids long. V shed 1 base, J shed 0 bases, and the junction held 4 bases outside the gene matches. Germline V gene data show CDR1 as LGHDT and CDR2 as YNNKEL (reference sequence). Here the CDR3 DNA reads TGTGCCAGCAGCCAAGCGCTCGGGAGGGACCAAGAGACCCAGTACTTC. Translation: CASSQALGRDQETQYF.

This chain uses TRBV7-9 with TRBJ2-1; 8 positions agree with TRBD2. J gave up 5 bases and V 5 bases, and 8 bases lay outside the gene matches. Looked up from germline, CDR1 is SEHNR and CDR2 is FQNEAQ (reference sequence). CDR3 size: 15 residues. The CDR3 DNA sequence: TGTGCCAGCAGCAATAGCGGGGACGTTCACAATGAGCAGTTCTTC. This sequence encodes CASSNSGDVHNEQFF.

This clonotype was seen a few times. This chain joins TRBV24-1 and TRBJ2-7, with D tentatively TRBD2 (6 bases). CDR1 is KGHDR and CDR2 is SFDVKD in the germline V gene. The CDR3 sequence is 14 residues long. With 4 bases removed from V and 2 bases from J, the gap between germline ends came to 11 bases. The CDR3 bases are TGTGCCACCAGTGAGCGCGGGGTTGCCTACGAGCAGTACTTC. Translation gives CATSERGVAYEQYF.

This rearrangement joins TRBV7-9 to TRBJ2-7; 7 positions agree with TRBD2. The germline gives CDR1 SEHNR, CDR2 FQNEAQ (reference sequence). CDR3 length: 16 residues. Losses at the gene ends were 0 bases for V and 2 bases for J; bases not matched to a gene: 7. The CDR3 bases are TGTGCCAGCAGCTTAGCGCGGGGAGGGGCGGCCTACGAGCAGTACTTC. Protein: CASSLARGGAAYEQYF. The full variable domain, completed using reference TRBV7-9 and TRBJ2-7, is DTGVSQNPRHKITKRGQNVTFRCDPISEHNRLYWYRQTLGQGPEFLTYFQNEAQLEKSRLLSDRFSAERPKGSFSTLEIQRTEQGDSAMYLCASSLARGGAAYEQYFGPGTRLTVT.